Shown below are 20 T cell receptor beta chains from a single sample sequenced in a study of tumor and adjacent non-tumor tissue in lung cancer. TCRbeta libraries were built with three rounds of nested PCR, modified from ARM-PCR. A single record per CDR3 protein comes from TCRdb applying MiXCR to the multiplex PCR reads. The sample holds about 90,000 distinct CDR3 sequences, more than 65% seen once. RNA was extracted from bulk tissue without any cell sorting. This non-tumor lung sample came from over 3 cm beyond the tumor edge. Source material: distant non-tumor lung tissue. Receptors originate from a woman between 50 and 59 years old with non-small cell lung cancer.

Remarks on this clonotype: Compared with germline, one end of the junction differs, possibly owing to a read error. The chain is built from TRBV19 and TRBJ1-2; 8 positions match TRBD1. The CDR3 covers 11 residues. The germline V gene encodes CDR1 LNHDA and CDR2 SQIVND (reference sequence). The CDR3 coding sequence is TGTGCCAGTACCTCCGGGACAGGCGAGTCCTTC. The encoded protein is CASTSGTGESF.

In the case of this clonotype: It may be a read error: a sequence one base away is much more abundant. The chain has TRBV28 and TRBJ2-2, with D tentatively TRBD2 (6 bases). The CDR3 contains 15 residues. Germline CDR1 MDHEN, CDR2 SYDVKM. This CDR3 is CASSLGGGYTGQLFF. The CDR3 nucleotides read TGTGCCAGCAGTTTAGGTGGGGGGTACACCGGGCAGCTGTTTTTT.

Comment on this clonotype: This is likely a read error, given that the CDR3 carries no conserved phenylalanine or tryptophan at its end. The CDR3 spells CASSYGASAGANVLTL. The CDR3 DNA reads as TGTGCCAGCAGTTACGGGGCGTCGGCCGGGGCCAACGTCCTGACTTTG. The V and J genes are TRBV6-5 and TRBJ2-6; perhaps TRBD1 as D (5 bases). The CDR3 has 16 amino acids. The V end was cut by 2 bases, the J end by 4 bases, with 12 bases between. Germline-derived CDR1 and CDR2 are MNHEY and SVGAGI.

A note on this clonotype: Its ends do not fully match the called genes, so a read error is possible. This chain uses TRBV20-1 with TRBJ2-7; D is undetermined. This CDR3 is 12 amino acids long. The germline CDR1 and CDR2 sequences are DFQATT and SNEGSKA (reference sequence). CDR3 DNA sequence: TGCATTGCTAGAGGTTACGCGGTCGAGCAGTACTTC. Its translation: CIARGYAVEQYF.

Turning to this clonotype: No conserved phenylalanine or tryptophan ends this CDR3, so it is likely a read error. It is unclear where the CDR3 begins or ends on the DNA, so no DNA is shown, and the CDR3 is as TCRdb lists it. The chain couples TRBV14 to TRBJ1-1. 13 amino acids form the CDR3, both terminal residues included. Germline V gene sequence: CDR1 SGHDN, CDR2 FVKESK. CDR3 amino acids: CASSQDPRTEAII.

The chain uses TRBV10-3 and TRBJ2-7; 14 bases agree with TRBD2. The CDR3 is 18 amino acids. Looked up from germline, CDR1 is ENHRY and CDR2 is SYGVKD. The CDR3 region has the DNA TGTGTCAACAGTCCATCCGGGACTAGCGGGAGATCCCTCTACGAGCAGTACTTC. Translation: CVNSPSGTSGRSLYEQYF.

This clonotype occurred many times. This chain's CDR3 is CASSLWGSDTQYF. In DNA, the CDR3 is TGCGCCAGCAGCTTGTGGGGATCAGATACGCAGTATTTT. J is TRBJ2-3 and V is TRBV5-1, with no clear D. The CDR3 consists of 13 residues. With 1 base removed from V and 4 bases from J, the gap between germline ends came to 7 bases. CDR1 is SGHRS, CDR2 YFSETQ, per germline.

Comments on this clonotype: Mismatch with germline at one junction end may stem from a read error. V gene TRBV6-5 combines with J gene TRBJ2-2, with D maybe TRBD2 (7 bases). CDR1 is MNHEY and CDR2 is SVGAGI in the germline V gene. CDR3 length equals 16 residues. This CDR3 reads CAGSPHRTANTGGPFF. The DNA for the CDR3 is TGTGCCGGCAGTCCCCATAGGACCGCGAACACCGGGGGGCCGTTTTTT.

This clonotype was observed many times. The chain combines TRBV6-5 with TRBJ2-7; TRBD2 agrees at 7 bases. Germline V gives CDR1 MNHEY, CDR2 SVGAGI. The CDR3 has 15 residues. V lost 8 bases to trimming and J lost 5 bases; unmatched junction nucleotides: 15. The CDR3 protein is CASSHWGGSRDEQYF. CDR3 DNA sequence: TGTGCCAGCTCCCATTGGGGCGGGAGTCGGGACGAGCAGTACTTC.

The V gene is TRBV6-5, the J gene TRBJ2-7, with TRBD1 as a possible D gene (5 bases). Per the germline V gene, CDR1 is MNHEY and CDR2 is SVGAGI. The CDR3 runs 13 residues. This CDR3 is CVNSQSGIYEQYF. The CDR3 DNA follows: TGTGTCAACAGTCAATCAGGGATCTACGAGCAGTACTTC.

This chain connects TRBV6-2 or TRBV6-3 to TRBJ2-2; TRBD2 aligns across 13 bases. CDR1 and CDR2 (germline): MNHEY, SVGEGT. The CDR3 is 16 residues long. J was trimmed by 8 bases and V by 8 bases; bases with no gene match: 11. The CDR3 coding sequence is TGTGCCAGCGGAACTGGACTAGCGGGAGTGGTAGGGGAGCTGTTTTTT. This gives the protein CASGTGLAGVVGELFF.

The V and J genes are TRBV12-3 or TRBV12-4 and TRBJ2-7; TRBD2 is a possible D gene (6 bases). The CDR3 totals 13 residues. V was trimmed by 11 bases and J by 6 bases, leaving 20 bases between them. The CDR3 spells CACGPGVGVEQYF. CDR3 nucleotides: TGTGCCTGCGGCCCGGGGGTGGGTGTCGAGCAGTACTTC.

This clonotype was counted between two and nine times. A junction boundary mismatches the germline segment, possibly from a read error. The gene calls are TRBV28 and TRBJ2-7, with D possibly being TRBD2 (6 bases). There are 16 residues in the CDR3. The germline CDR1 and CDR2 sequences are MDHEN and SYDVKM. In nucleotides, the CDR3 is TGTGCCAGCAGTTCCCTTGACGGGACTGATCAGAACGAGCATTATTTC. This translates into CASSSLDGTDQNEHYF.

The V gene is TRBV29-1, the J gene TRBJ2-7; TRBD2 aligns across 7 bases. This CDR3 is built from 14 residues. From germline, CDR1 is SQVTM and CDR2 ANQGSEA. As DNA, the CDR3 is TGCCGCTTCATCAGTGGGAGGGCAGTCCACGAGCAGTACTTC. Translation: CRFISGRAVHEQYF.

On this clonotype: One junction end disagrees with the germline gene, perhaps due to a read error. This chain joins TRBV12-3 or TRBV12-4 and TRBJ1-4, with a possible D match to TRBD1 (5 bases). The CDR3 covers 14 residues. DNA for the CDR3: TGTGCCAGCATTCAACAGGAGTATGATGAAAAACTCTTTTTT. Its protein product is CASIQQEYDEKLFF.

As regards this clonotype: A read error may explain this, as a much larger clone is one base away. V is TRBV5-1 and J is TRBJ2-1; 7 bases map to TRBD1. CDR1 and CDR2 (germline): SGHRS, YFSETQ. Losses at the gene ends were 4 bases for V and 9 bases for J; bases not matched to a gene: 10. The CDR3 covers 14 residues. CDR3 nucleotides: TGCGCCAGCAGCAGGGGGCCAGGGGACGGTGAGCAGTTCTTC. It is translated as CASSRGPGDGEQFF.

As concerns this clonotype: A read error may account for a junction end that differs from germline. The gene calls are TRBV6-5 and TRBJ2-6, with D tentatively TRBD1 or TRBD2 (5 bases each). This CDR3 has 19 residues. The germline CDR1 and CDR2 sequences are MNHEY and SVGAGI. The chain's CDR3 is CVSSFFSGRGSSGANVLSF. The DNA of the CDR3 is TGTGTCAGCAGTTTCTTCTCCGGGCGAGGGAGCTCTGGGGCCAACGTCCTGAGTTTC.

As for this clonotype: A much bigger clone sits one base away, suggesting this may be a read error. The chain joins TRBV20-1 to TRBJ2-3, with D perhaps matching TRBD1 (6 bases). This CDR3 has 13 amino acids. Germline CDR1 reads DFQATT; CDR2 reads SNEGSKA (reference sequence). The CDR3 reads CSALDRSTDTQCF. Here the CDR3 DNA reads TGCAGTGCCCTCGACAGGAGCACAGATACGCAGTGTTTT.

Regarding this clonotype: The junction differs from germline at one of its ends, possibly a read error. The V gene is TRBV29-1, the J gene TRBJ2-3, with TRBD2 as a possible D gene (6 bases). Germline CDR1 reads SQVTM; CDR2 reads ANQGSEA. This CDR3 comprises 14 residues. In nucleotides, the CDR3 is TGCAGCGTTGACGTGGGACTGAGCACAGAAACGCAGTATTTT. This translates into CSVDVGLSTETQYF.

This clonotype was seen at least ten times. The CDR3 DNA is TGTGCCATCAGCGTTTTGAACTACGAGCAGTACTTC. Translating gives CAISVLNYEQYF. V gene TRBV10-3 combines with J gene TRBJ2-7; no firm D call. Germline loops: CDR1 ENHRY, CDR2 SYGVKD. Trimming took 6 bases from V and 3 from J, leaving 9 bases between them. The CDR3 extends over 12 amino acids.